The 4 T cell receptor beta chains in this list originate from one sample, sequenced in a study of multiple sclerosis patients with progressive multifocal leukoencephalopathy (dated by TCRdb to between 2019 and 2020). The time point label on this specimen signifies: approximately 12 months of natalizumab therapy. Sample treatment or condition, as interpreted from the label and publication: on natalizumab therapy at sampling. Library method: the immunoSEQ multiplex PCR assay. TCRdb carries this immuneACCESS record with in-frame sequences only. Its versions omit some clonotypes, under half of them owing to an unresolved V gene in the studies checked, with the rest unexplained. The sample has 25,000 to 30,000 clones on record, about 90% of them singletons. Of the sample, about 1.3% is held by the ten largest clones. The sequences come from PBMCs, collected from a patient treated with natalizumab. The receptors here all came from a human donor with multiple sclerosis.

A few counts support this clone. CDR3 sequence: CASSDSKTSEAFF. CDR3 nucleotides: TGTGCCAGCAGTGACTCGAAAACTAGCGAAGCTTTCTTT. The rearrangement uses TRBV6-4 and TRBJ1-1; no reliable D call. The germline V and J ends were trimmed by 0 bases and 8 bases, with 10 bases remaining between them. Germline-derived CDR1 and CDR2 are MRHNA and SNTAGT. The CDR3 spans 13 residues.

The J gene is TRBJ1-1, the V gene TRBV5-4, with D unclear. Germline values: CDR1 SGHNT, CDR2 YYREEE (reference sequence). CDR3 size: 11 residues. The V end was cut by 7 bases, the J end by 3 bases, with 7 bases between. The CDR3 DNA reads TGTGCCAGCGGTCGGGACACTGAAGCTTTCTTT. It encodes CASGRDTEAFF.

This rearrangement joins TRBV18 to TRBJ2-2, with a possible D match to TRBD1 (5 bases). V lost 2 bases to trimming and J lost 5 bases, with 12 bases between them. This CDR3 region has 15 residues. CDR1 KGHSH and CDR2 LQKENI come from the germline V gene. CDR3 amino acids: CASSPESGATGELFF. As DNA, the CDR3 is TGTGCCAGCTCACCAGAAAGTGGGGCAACCGGGGAGCTGTTTTTT.

This rearrangement joins TRBV10-3 to TRBJ1-1; D unclear. The CDR3 runs 11 residues. V dropped 3 bases and J dropped 3 bases, with 2 bases sitting between them. CDR1 is ENHRY, CDR2 SYGVKD, per germline. CDR3 amino acids: CAISDDTEAFF. CDR3 bases: TGTGCCATCAGTGATGACACTGAAGCTTTCTTT.